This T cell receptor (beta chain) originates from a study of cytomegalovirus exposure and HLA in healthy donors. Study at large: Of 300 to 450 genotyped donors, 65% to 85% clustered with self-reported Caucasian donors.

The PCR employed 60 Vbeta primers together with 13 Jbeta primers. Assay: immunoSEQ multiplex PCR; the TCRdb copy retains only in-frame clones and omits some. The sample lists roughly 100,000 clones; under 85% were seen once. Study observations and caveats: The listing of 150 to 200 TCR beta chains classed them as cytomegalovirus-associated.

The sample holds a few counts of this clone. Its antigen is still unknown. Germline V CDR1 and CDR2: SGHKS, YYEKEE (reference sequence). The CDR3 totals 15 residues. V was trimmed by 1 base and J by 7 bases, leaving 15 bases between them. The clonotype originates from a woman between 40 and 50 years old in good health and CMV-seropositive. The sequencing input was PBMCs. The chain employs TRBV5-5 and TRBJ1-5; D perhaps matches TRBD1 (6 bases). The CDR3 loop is CASSLNGGRGQPQHF. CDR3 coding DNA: TGTGCCAGCAGCTTGAATGGCGGCAGGGGACAGCCCCAGCATTTT.